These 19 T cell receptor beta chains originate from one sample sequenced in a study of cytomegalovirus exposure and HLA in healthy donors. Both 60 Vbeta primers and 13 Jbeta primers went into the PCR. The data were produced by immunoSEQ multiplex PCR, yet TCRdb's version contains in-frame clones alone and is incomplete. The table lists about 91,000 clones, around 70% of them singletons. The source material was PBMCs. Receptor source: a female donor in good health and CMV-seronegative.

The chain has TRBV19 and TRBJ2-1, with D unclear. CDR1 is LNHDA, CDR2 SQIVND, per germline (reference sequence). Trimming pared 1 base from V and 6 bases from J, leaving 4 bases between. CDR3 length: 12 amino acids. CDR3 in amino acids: CASSIGSNEQFF. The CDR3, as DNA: TGTGCCAGTAGTATAGGTAGCAATGAGCAGTTCTTC.

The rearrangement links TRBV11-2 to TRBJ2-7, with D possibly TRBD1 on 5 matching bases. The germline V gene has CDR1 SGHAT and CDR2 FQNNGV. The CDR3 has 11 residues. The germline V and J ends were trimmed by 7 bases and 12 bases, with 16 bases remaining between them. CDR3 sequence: CASTRQGSRYF. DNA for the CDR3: TGTGCCAGCACACGGCAGGGAAGTAGGTACTTC.

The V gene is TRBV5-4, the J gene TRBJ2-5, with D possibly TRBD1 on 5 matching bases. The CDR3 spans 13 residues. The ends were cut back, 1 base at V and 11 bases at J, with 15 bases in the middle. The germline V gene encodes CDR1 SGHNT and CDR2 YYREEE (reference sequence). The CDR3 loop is CASSLSPGYPQYF. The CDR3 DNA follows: TGTGCCAGCAGCTTGTCCCCAGGGTACCCGCAGTACTTC.

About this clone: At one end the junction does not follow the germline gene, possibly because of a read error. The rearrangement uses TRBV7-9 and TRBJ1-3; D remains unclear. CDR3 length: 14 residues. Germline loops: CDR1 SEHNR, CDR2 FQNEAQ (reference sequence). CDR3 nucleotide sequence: TGTTCCAGCAGCTTTGGGAGGGCAGGAAACACCATATATTTT. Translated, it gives CSSSFGRAGNTIYF.

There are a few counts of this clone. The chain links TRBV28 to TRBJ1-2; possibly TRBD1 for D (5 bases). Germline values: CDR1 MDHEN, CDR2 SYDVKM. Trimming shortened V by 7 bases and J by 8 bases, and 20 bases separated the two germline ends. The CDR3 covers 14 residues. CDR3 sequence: CASTSGGGKGGYTF. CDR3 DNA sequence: TGTGCCAGCACCTCCGGGGGGGGAAAAGGCGGCTACACCTTC.

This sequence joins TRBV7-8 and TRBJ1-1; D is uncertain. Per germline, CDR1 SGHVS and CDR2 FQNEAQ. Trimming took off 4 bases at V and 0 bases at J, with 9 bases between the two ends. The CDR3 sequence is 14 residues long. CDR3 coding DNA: TGTGCCAGCAGCTCCAGACACCTGAACACTGAAGCTTTCTTT. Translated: CASSSRHLNTEAFF.

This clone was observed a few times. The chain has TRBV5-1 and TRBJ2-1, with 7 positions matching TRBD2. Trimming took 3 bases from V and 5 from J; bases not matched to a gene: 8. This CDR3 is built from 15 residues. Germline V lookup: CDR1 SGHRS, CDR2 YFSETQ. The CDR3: CASSSSSGSNNEQFF. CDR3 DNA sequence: TGCGCCAGCAGCTCCTCTAGCGGCTCAAACAATGAGCAGTTCTTC.

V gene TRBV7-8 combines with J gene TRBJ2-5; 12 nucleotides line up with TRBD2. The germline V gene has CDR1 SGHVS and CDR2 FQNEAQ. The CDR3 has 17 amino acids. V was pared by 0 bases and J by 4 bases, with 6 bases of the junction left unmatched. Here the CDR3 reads CASSLAPRLAGVETQYF. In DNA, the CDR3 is TGTGCCAGCAGCTTAGCGCCGCGACTAGCGGGGGTAGAGACCCAGTACTTC.

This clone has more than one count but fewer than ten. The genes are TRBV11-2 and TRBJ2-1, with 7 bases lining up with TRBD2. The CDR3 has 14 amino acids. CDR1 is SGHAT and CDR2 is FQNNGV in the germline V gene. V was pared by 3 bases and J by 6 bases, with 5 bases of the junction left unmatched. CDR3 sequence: CASSFRSGRNEQFF. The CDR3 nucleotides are TGTGCCAGCAGCTTCCGTAGCGGGCGCAATGAGCAGTTCTTC.

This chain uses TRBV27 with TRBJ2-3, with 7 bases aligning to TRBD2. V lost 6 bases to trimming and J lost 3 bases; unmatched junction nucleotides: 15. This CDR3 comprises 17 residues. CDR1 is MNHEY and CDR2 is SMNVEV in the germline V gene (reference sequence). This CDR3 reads CASRVGGGSRATDTQYF. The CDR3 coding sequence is TGTGCCAGCAGGGTCGGGGGAGGGTCCCGGGCTACAGATACGCAGTATTTT.

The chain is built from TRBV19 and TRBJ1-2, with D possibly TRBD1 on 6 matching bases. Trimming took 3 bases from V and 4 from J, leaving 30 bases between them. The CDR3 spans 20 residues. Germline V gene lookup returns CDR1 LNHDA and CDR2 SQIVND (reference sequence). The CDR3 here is CASSMLNGDGTQTYTYGYTF. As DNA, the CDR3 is TGTGCCAGTAGTATGTTGAATGGTGATGGGACACAAACGTATACCTATGGCTACACCTTC.

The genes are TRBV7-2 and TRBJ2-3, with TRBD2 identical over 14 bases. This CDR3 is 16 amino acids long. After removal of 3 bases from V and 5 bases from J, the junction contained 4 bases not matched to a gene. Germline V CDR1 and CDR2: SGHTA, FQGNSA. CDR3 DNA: TGTGCCAGCAGCTTCCGACTAGCGGGAGGGGGAGATACGCAGTATTTT. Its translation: CASSFRLAGGGDTQYF. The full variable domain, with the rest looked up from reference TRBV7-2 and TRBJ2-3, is GAGVSQSPSNKVTEKGKDVELRCDPISGHTALYWYRQSLGQGLEFLIYFQGNSAPDKSGLPSDRFSAERTGGSVSTLTIQRTQQEDSAVYLCASSFRLAGGGDTQYFGPGTRLTVL.

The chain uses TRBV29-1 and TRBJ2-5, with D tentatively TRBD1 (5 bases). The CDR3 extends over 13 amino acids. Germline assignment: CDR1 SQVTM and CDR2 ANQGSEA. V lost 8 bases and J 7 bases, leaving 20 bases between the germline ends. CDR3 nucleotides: TGCAGCACCTGGCTGGAAGGGGTAGTGACCCAGTACTTC. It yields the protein CSTWLEGVVTQYF.

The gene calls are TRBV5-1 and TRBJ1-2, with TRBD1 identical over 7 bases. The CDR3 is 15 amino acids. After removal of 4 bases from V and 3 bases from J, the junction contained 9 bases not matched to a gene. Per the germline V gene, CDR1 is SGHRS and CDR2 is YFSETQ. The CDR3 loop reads CASSTDRVEDYGYTF. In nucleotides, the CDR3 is TGCGCCAGCAGCACCGACAGGGTCGAGGACTATGGCTACACCTTC.

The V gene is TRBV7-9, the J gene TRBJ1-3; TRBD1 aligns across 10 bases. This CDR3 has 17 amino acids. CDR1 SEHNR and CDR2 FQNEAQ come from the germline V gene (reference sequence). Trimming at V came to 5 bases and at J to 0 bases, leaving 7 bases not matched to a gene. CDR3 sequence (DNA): TGTGCCAGCAGCGGACGGGACAGGGGTCCCTCTGGAAACACCATATATTTT. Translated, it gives CASSGRDRGPSGNTIYF.

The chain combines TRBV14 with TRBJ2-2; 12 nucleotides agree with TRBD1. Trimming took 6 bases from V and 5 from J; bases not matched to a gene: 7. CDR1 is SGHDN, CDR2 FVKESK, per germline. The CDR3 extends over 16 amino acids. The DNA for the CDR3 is TGTGCCAGCAGTCAGGGACAGGGGGCGAGTACCGGGGAGCTGTTTTTT. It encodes CASSQGQGASTGELFF.

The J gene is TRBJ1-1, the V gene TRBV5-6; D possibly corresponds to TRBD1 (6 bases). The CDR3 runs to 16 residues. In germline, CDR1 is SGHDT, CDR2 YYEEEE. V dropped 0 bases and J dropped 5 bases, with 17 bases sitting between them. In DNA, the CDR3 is TGTGCCAGCAGCTTGGCTCCTGGGGGCGCGAGGACTGAAGCTTTCTTT. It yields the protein CASSLAPGGARTEAFF.

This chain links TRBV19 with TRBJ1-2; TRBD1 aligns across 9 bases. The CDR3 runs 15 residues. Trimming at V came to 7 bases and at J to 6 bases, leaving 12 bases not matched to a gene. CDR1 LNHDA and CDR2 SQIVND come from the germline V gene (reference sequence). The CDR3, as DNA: TGTGCCAGTATCCGACAGGGGGAGAATTTGAATGGCTACACCTTC. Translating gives CASIRQGENLNGYTF. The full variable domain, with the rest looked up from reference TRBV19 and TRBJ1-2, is DGGITQSPKYLFRKEGQNVTLSCEQNLNHDAMYWYRQDPGQGLRLIYYSQIVNDFQKGDIAEGYSVSREKKESFPLTVTSAQKNPTAFYLCASIRQGENLNGYTFGSGTRLTVV.

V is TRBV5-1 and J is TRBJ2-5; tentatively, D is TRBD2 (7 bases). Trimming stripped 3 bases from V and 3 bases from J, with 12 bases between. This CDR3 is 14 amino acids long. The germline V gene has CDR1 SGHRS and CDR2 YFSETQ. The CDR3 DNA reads TGCGCCAGCAGCTGGGGGGGGGCCGAAGAGACCCAGTACTTC. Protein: CASSWGGAEETQYF.